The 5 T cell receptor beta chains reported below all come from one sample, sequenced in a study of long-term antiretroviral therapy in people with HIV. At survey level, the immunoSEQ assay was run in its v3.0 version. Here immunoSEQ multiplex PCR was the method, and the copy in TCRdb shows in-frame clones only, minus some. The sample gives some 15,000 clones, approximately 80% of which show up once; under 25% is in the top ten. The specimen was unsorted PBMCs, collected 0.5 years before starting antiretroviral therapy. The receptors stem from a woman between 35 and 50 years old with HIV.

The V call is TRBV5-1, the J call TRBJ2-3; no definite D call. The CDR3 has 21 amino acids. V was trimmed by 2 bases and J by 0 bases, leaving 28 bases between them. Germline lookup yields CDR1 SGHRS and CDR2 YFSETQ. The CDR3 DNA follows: TGCGCCAGCAGCTTCCCGCTTGATGTTGCCCCAGCCCTCCTTAGCACAGATACGCAGTATTTT. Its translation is CASSFPLDVAPALLSTDTQYF.

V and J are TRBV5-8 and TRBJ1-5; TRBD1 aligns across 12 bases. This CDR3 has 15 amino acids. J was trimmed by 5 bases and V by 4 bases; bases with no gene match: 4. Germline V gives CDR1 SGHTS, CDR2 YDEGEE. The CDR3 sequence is CASSGGQGAYQPQHF. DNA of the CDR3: TGTGCCAGCAGCGGGGGACAGGGGGCTTATCAGCCCCAGCATTTT.

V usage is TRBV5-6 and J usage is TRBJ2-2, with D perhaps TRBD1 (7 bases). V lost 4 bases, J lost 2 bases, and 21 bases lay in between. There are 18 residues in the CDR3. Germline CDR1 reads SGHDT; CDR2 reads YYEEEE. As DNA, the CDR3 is TGTGCCAGCAGCCGGAGGGCCTCCGGGACAGCTAACACCGGGGAGCTGTTTTTT. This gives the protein CASSRRASGTANTGELFF.

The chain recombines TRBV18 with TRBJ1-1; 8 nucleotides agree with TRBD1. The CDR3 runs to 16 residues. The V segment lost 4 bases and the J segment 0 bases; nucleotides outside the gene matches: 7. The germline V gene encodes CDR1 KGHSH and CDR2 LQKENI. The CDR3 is CASSLTGGLMNTEAFF. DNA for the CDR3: TGTGCCAGCTCACTAACAGGGGGTCTGATGAACACTGAAGCTTTCTTT.

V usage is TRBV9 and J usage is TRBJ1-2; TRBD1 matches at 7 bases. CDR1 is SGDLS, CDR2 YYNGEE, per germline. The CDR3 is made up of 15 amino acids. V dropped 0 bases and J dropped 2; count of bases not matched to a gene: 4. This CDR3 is CASSVASGGNYGYTF. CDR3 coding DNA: TGTGCCAGCAGCGTAGCGTCAGGGGGGAACTATGGCTACACCTTC.